This T cell receptor (beta chain) was sequenced during a study of untreated major depressive disorder. Study-wide results and caveats: TRBV05-01 (Vbeta 5.1) usage was higher in CD4+ T cells of depressed patients than controls.

The data were produced by immunoSEQ multiplex PCR, yet TCRdb's version contains in-frame clones alone and is incomplete. The data contain roughly 13,000 clones, about 93% of them singletons. Trimming stripped 5 bases from V and 0 bases from J, with 8 bases between. The CDR3 is 13 residues long. In germline, CDR1 is SQVTM, CDR2 ANQGSEA. With respect to this clone: As yet, its antigen is unknown.

The V gene is TRBV29-1, the J gene TRBJ1-3; no reliable D call. Sample: CD4+ T cells from PBMCs. The sequence was obtained from a woman in her 30s with major depressive disorder. The CDR3 coding sequence is TGCAGCGTTCGTTTTGCCTCTGGAAACACCATATATTTT. This translates into CSVRFASGNTIYF.